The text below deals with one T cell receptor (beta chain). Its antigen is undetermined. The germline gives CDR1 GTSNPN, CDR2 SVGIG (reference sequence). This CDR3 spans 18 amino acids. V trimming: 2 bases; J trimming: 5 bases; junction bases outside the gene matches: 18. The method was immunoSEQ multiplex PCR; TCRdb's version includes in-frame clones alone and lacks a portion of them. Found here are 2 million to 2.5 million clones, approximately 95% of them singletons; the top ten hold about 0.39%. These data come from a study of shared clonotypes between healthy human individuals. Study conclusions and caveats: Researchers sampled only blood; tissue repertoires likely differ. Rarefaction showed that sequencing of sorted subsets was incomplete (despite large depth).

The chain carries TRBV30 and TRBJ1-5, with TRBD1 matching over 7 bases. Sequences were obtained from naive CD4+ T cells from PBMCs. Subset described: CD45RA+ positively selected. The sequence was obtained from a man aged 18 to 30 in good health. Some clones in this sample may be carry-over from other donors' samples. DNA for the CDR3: TGTGCCTGGAGTCCATACCGCCCTGGACAGGCCGGAGATCAGCCCCAGCATTTT. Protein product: CAWSPYRPGQAGDQPQHF.